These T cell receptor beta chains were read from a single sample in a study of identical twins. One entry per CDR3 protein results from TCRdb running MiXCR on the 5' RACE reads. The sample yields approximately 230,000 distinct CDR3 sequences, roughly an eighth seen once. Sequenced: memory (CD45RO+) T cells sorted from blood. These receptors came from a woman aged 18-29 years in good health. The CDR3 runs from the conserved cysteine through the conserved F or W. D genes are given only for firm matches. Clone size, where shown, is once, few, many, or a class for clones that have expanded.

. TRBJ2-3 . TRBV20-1 TGCAGTGCTAGGGGAGGGGGGGCATATACGCAGTATTTT CSARGGGAYTQYF
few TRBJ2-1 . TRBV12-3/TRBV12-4 TGTGCCAGCAGTTTGCTGGTTGGAGGGGGGTCCCGAATTTACAATGAGCAGTTCTTC CASSLLVGGGSRIYNEQFF
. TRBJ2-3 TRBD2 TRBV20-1 TGCAGTGCTACCAAAAGACTAGCGGACACAGATACGCAGTATTTT CSATKRLADTDTQYF
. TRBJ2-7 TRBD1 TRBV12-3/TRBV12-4 TGTGCCAGCAGCCCCGACAGGGGGATCTACGAGCAGTACTTC CASSPDRGIYEQYF
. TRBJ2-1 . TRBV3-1 TGTGCCAGCAGCACGGGACTCGGCTCCTACAATGAGCAGTTCTTC CASSTGLGSYNEQFF
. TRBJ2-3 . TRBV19 TGTGCCAGTACCCCAAGTGGGGGATTGACGCAGTATTTT CASTPSGGLTQYF
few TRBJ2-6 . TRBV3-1 TGTGCCAGCAGCCGCCGGACAGCCGGGGCCAACGTCCTGACTTTC CASSRRTAGANVLTF
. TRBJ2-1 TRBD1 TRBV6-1 TGTGCCAGCAGCGACAGGGACAATGAGCAGTTCTTC CASSDRDNEQFF
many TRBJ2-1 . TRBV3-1 TGTGCCAGCAGCCGCAACTTTAATGAGCAGTTCTTC CASSRNFNEQFF
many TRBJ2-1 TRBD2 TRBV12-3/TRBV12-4 TGTGCCAGCAGTCCGAGACTAGCGGGAGTATCCGATGAGCAGTTCTTC CASSPRLAGVSDEQFF
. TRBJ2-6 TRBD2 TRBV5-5 TGTGCCAGCAGCTATGCTAGCGGGGCACCCTCTGGGGCCAACGTCCTGACTTTC CASSYASGAPSGANVLTF
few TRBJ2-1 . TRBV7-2 TGTGCCAGCAGCCTCAACTCTAGGACTAATGAGCAGTTCTTC CASSLNSRTNEQFF
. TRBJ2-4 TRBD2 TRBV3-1 TGTGCCAGCAGCCATCCCGGGACTAGCGGCAAAAACATTCAGTACTTC CASSHPGTSGKNIQYF
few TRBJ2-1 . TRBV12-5 TGTGCTAGTGGTTTGGCCGCTAGAGCCCACAATGAGCAGTTCTTC CASGLAARAHNEQFF
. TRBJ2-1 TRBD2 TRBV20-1 TGCAGTGCTAGATGGTCGCGGGAGGTAGTGAATGAGCAGTTCTTC CSARWSREVVNEQFF
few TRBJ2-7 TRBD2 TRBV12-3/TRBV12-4 TGTGCCAGCAGTTTTCCCGCGGGGGGGCCCTACGAGCAGTACTTC CASSFPAGGPYEQYF
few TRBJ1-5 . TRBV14 TGTGCCAGCAGCGAAGGGGGATTTGGGTCGCCCCAGCATTTT CASSEGGFGSPQHF
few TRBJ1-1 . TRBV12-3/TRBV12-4 TGTGCCAGCAGTCCACGGGCCCTGACTGAAGCTTTCTTT CASSPRALTEAFF
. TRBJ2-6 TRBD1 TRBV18 TGTGCCAGCTCAGCCCCCGGGACAGGTTCAGGGTCTGGGGCCAACGTCCTGACTTTC CASSAPGTGSGSGANVLTF